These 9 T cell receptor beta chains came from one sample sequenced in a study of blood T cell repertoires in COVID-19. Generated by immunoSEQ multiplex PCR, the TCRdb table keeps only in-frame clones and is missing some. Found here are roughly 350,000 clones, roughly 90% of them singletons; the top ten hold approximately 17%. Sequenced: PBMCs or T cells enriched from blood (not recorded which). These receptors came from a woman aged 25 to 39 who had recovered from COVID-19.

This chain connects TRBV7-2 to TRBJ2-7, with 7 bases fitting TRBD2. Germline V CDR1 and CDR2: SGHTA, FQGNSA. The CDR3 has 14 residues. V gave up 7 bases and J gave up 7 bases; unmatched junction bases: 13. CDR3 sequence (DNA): TGTGCCAGCACCCCAGTAGTGGGCGGGGGAGAGCAGTACTTC. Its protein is CASTPVVGGGEQYF.

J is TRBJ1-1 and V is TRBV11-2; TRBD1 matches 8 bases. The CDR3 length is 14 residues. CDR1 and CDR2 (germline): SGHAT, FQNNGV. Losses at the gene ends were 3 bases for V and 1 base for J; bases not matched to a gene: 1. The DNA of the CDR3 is TGTGCCAGCAGCTTTGGGACAGGGAACACTGAAGCTTTCTTT. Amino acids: CASSFGTGNTEAFF.

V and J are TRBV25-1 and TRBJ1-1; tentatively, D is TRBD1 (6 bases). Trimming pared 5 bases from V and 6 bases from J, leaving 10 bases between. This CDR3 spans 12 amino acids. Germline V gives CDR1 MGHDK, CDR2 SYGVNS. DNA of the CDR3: TGTGCCAGCAGTATTACAGGGTCTGAAGCTTTCTTT. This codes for CASSITGSEAFF.

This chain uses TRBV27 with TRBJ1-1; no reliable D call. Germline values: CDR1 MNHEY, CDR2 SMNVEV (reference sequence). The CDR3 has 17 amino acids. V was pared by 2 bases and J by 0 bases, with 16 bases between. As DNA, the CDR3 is TGTGCCAGCAGTTTAACGGCAGGCCGATCGGTGAACACTGAAGCTTTCTTT. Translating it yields CASSLTAGRSVNTEAFF.

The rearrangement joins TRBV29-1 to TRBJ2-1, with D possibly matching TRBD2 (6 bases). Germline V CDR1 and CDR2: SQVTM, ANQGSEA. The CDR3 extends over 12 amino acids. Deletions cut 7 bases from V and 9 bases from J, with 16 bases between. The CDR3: CSGDRSGGEQFF. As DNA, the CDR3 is TGCAGCGGCGACCGATCCGGGGGTGAGCAGTTCTTC.

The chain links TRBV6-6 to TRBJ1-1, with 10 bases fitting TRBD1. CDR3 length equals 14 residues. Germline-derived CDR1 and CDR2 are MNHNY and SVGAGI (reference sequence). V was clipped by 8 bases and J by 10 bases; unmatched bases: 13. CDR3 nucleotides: TGTGCCAGCCGACAGGGGGCGAACACAGCCGCAGCTTTCTTT. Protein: CASRQGANTAAAFF.

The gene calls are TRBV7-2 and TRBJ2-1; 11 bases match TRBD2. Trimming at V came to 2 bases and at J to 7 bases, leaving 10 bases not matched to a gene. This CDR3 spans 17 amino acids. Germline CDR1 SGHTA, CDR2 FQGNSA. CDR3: CASSLSWTSGFGNEQFF. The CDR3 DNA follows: TGTGCCAGCAGCTTATCTTGGACTAGCGGGTTTGGAAATGAGCAGTTCTTC.

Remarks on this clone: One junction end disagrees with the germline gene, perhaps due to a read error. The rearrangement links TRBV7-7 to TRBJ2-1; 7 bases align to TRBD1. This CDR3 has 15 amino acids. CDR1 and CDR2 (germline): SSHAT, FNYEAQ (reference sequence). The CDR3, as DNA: TGTGCTAGCAGCCCTGACAGGGCCACCTACAATGAGCAGTTCTTC. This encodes CASSPDRATYNEQFF.

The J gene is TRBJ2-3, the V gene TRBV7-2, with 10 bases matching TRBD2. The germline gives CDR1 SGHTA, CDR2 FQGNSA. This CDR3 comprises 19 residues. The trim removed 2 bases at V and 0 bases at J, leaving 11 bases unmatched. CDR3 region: CASSLRVLAGASSTDTQYF. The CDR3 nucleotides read TGTGCCAGCAGCTTAAGAGTCCTAGCGGGGGCCTCTAGCACAGATACGCAGTATTTT. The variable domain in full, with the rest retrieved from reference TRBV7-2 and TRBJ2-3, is GAGVSQSPSNKVTEKGKDVELRCDPISGHTALYWYRQSLGQGLEFLIYFQGNSAPDKSGLPSDRFSAERTGGSVSTLTIQRTQQEDSAVYLCASSLRVLAGASSTDTQYFGPGTRLTVL.